The 8 T cell receptor beta chains presented below share a single source sample, sequenced in a study of high-grade serous ovarian cancer treatment subgroups. The tumor samples were collected prior to definitive surgery or chemotherapy. Only in-frame clones appear in the TCRdb table, and some are missing; sequencing was by immunoSEQ multiplex PCR. This table holds 15,000 to 20,000 clones, 75% found once. The specimen was tumor tissue. These receptors all stem from a human donor with high-grade serous ovarian cancer.

This clone showed up just a few times. V gene TRBV7-2 combines with J gene TRBJ2-1; TRBD1 aligns across 7 bases. Germline assignment: CDR1 SGHTA and CDR2 FQGNSA. Trimming cost V 5 bases and J 3 bases; bases outside gene matches: 10. The CDR3 runs to 16 residues. In nucleotides, the CDR3 is TGTGCCAGCAGCCCAAGGACAGGAAGGGTCTACAATGAGCAGTTCTTC. Its translation is CASSPRTGRVYNEQFF.

V is TRBV30 and J is TRBJ2-2; D unclear. V shed 3 bases and J shed 2 bases, with 19 bases lying between them. Germline V lookup: CDR1 GTSNPN, CDR2 SVGIG (reference sequence). The CDR3 contains 17 residues. The CDR3 here is CAWRGLRKDSNTGELFF. CDR3 nucleotide sequence: TGTGCCTGGAGGGGCCTTAGAAAGGATTCCAACACCGGGGAGCTGTTTTTT.

The J gene is TRBJ2-5, the V gene TRBV2; 12 bases are shared with TRBD1. The CDR3 is 22 residues long. Trimming at V came to 8 bases and at J to 5 bases, leaving 30 bases not matched to a gene. Looked up from germline, CDR1 is SNHLY and CDR2 is FYNNEI. The CDR3 region has the DNA TGTGCCAGCGGGGGTCGACAGGGGGCCTTGAATGTGGGGACAGGGGGCCTTGAGACCCAGTACTTC. The encoded protein is CASGGRQGALNVGTGGLETQYF.

The chain has TRBV6-4 and TRBJ2-2; D is unresolved. The CDR3 has 15 residues. Germline assignment: CDR1 MRHNA and CDR2 SNTAGT. Trimming took 3 bases from V and 4 from J, leaving 12 bases between them. The CDR3 reads CASSERGDGTGELFF. CDR3 coding DNA: TGTGCCAGCAGTGAACGAGGTGACGGCACCGGGGAGCTGTTTTTT.

V usage is TRBV6-5 and J usage is TRBJ2-1; 8 nucleotides line up with TRBD2. Germline values: CDR1 MNHEY, CDR2 SVGAGI. With 7 bases clipped from V and 5 bases from J, the junction kept 7 bases outside the gene matches. CDR3 length: 14 amino acids. CDR3 loop: CASKLTSANNEQFF. CDR3 DNA: TGTGCCAGCAAACTGACTAGCGCAAACAATGAGCAGTTCTTC.

The chain employs TRBV20-1 and TRBJ1-4; no clear D. Germline-derived CDR1 and CDR2 are DFQATT and SNEGSKA (reference sequence). The CDR3 consists of 11 residues. Trimming stripped 6 bases from V and 14 bases from J, with 16 bases between. The CDR3 loop reads CSAGTSSGLFF. CDR3 in DNA: TGCAGTGCCGGAACGTCATCAGGCCTGTTTTTT.

This chain connects TRBV6-6 to TRBJ2-2; the D gene could be TRBD1 or TRBD2 (5 bases each). Per the germline V gene, CDR1 is MNHNY and CDR2 is SVGAGI (reference sequence). The V end lost 5 bases, the J end lost 5 bases, and 18 bases lay between the germline ends. This CDR3 contains 16 residues. CDR3 residues: CASSPGPPTLTGELFF. CDR3 bases: TGTGCCAGCAGTCCGGGACCGCCTACATTAACCGGGGAGCTGTTTTTT.

The chain uses TRBV6-6 and TRBJ2-1, with D perhaps being TRBD1 or TRBD2 (5 bases each). Germline V gene sequence: CDR1 MNHNY, CDR2 SVGAGI (reference sequence). Trimming took 8 bases from V and 5 from J, leaving 19 bases between them. The CDR3 has 15 residues. DNA for the CDR3: TGTGCCAGCGGAAGCAGGGAGAAGGGGCACAATGAGCAGTTCTTC. The encoded protein is CASGSREKGHNEQFF.